One sample yielded the 18 T cell receptor beta chains listed below, sequenced in a study of shared clonotypes between healthy human individuals. Clones were read by immunoSEQ multiplex PCR, and TCRdb kept only the in-frame ones, dropping some. The sample yields under 2,500,000 clones, approximately 96% seen once. The sequenced material came from naive CD4+ T cells sorted from blood. The subset was: CD45RA+ positively selected. The receptors stem from a young man in good health.

The chain is built from TRBV28 and TRBJ2-7, with D tentatively TRBD2 (6 bases). Trimming pared 6 bases from V and 3 bases from J, leaving 9 bases between. The CDR3 sequence is 12 residues long. Germline loops: CDR1 MDHEN, CDR2 SYDVKM. The chain's CDR3 is CASSTGGYEQYF. The CDR3 DNA follows: TGTGCCAGCAGCACCGGGGGCTACGAGCAGTACTTC.

The chain links TRBV6-5 to TRBJ1-3; a weak D match, TRBD1 (5 bases). This CDR3 has 11 residues. Deletions cut 2 bases from V and 16 bases from J, with 12 bases between. CDR1 is MNHEY and CDR2 is SVGAGI in the germline V gene. CDR3 sequence reads: CASSYGGTLYF. In DNA form, the CDR3 reads TGTGCCAGCAGTTACGGGGGTACCTTGTATTTT.

CDR3 protein: CASSLGGRGGEQYF. In DNA form, the CDR3 reads TGTGCCAGCAGCTTAGGTGGCAGGGGAGGGGAGCAGTACTTC. This rearrangement joins TRBV11-2 to TRBJ2-7, with D perhaps matching TRBD2 (7 bases). V lost 1 base and J 7 bases, leaving 14 bases between the germline ends. CDR3 length: 14 residues. CDR1 and CDR2 from the germline V gene are SGHAT and FQNNGV.

The chain has TRBV27 and TRBJ2-3; D is possibly TRBD2 (6 bases). V lost 2 bases and J lost 2, with 14 bases in between. The CDR3 is made up of 16 amino acids. Germline assignment: CDR1 MNHEY and CDR2 SMNVEV (reference sequence). The DNA for the CDR3 is TGTGCCAGCAGTTTAGACTTCGCGGGGAACACAGATACGCAGTATTTT. Its translation is CASSLDFAGNTDTQYF.

The chain carries TRBV9 and TRBJ1-3, with D unresolved. The CDR3 sequence is 13 residues long. Germline lookup yields CDR1 SGDLS and CDR2 YYNGEE. The germline V and J ends were trimmed by 3 bases and 4 bases, with 8 bases remaining between them. The CDR3 nucleotides read TGTGCCAGCAGCGCAGATCAGGGAAACACCATATATTTT. It is translated as CASSADQGNTIYF. The full variable domain, rest sourced from reference TRBV9 and TRBJ1-3, is DSGVTQTPKHLITATGQRVTLRCSPRSGDLSVYWYQQSLDQGLQFLIQYYNGEERAKGNILERFSAQQFPDLHSELNLSSLELGDSALYFCASSADQGNTIYFGEGSWLTVV.

A note on this clone: This CDR3 is also generated by other DNA sequences in the sample. The chain employs TRBV29-1 and TRBJ2-2, with a tentative D call TRBD2 (5 bases). CDR3 size: 14 residues. Trimming pared 4 bases from V and 0 bases from J, leaving 9 bases between. Germline V gene lookup returns CDR1 SQVTM and CDR2 ANQGSEA. DNA of the CDR3: TGCAGCGTTGGGCGGGCAGCGAACACCGGGGAGCTGTTTTTT. Its translation is CSVGRAANTGELFF.

The V call is TRBV15, the J call TRBJ2-1, with D perhaps matching TRBD2 (5 bases). This CDR3 contains 15 residues. V lost 6 bases and J 1 base, leaving 13 bases between the germline ends. Looked up from germline, CDR1 is LNHNV and CDR2 is YYDKDF (reference sequence). This CDR3 reads CATRTSGPSYNEQFF. In DNA form, the CDR3 reads TGTGCCACCAGGACGAGCGGACCATCCTACAATGAGCAGTTCTTC.

With respect to this clone: The sample holds other DNA sequences that translate to the same CDR3. This chain uses TRBV10-3 with TRBJ2-7, with D hard to call. CDR1 and CDR2 from the germline V gene are ENHRY and SYGVKD. Trimming cost V 2 bases and J 2 bases, with 7 bases left between them. This CDR3 has 13 amino acids. The chain's CDR3 is CAISEGPAYEQYF. Written as DNA, the CDR3 is TGTGCCATCAGTGAGGGGCCGGCCTACGAGCAGTACTTC.

The chain couples TRBV11-3 to TRBJ2-1; possibly TRBD2 for D (6 bases). There are 16 residues in the CDR3. Trimming shortened V by 1 base and J by 5 bases, and 15 bases separated the two germline ends. Germline CDR1 is SGHNT and CDR2 is YENEEA. CDR3 region: CASSLGGTAPHNEQFF. The CDR3 DNA reads TGTGCCAGCAGCTTAGGTGGGACTGCACCTCACAATGAGCAGTTCTTC.

The chain combines TRBV5-1 with TRBJ2-1, with TRBD1 identical over 7 bases. J gave up 0 bases and V 0 bases, and 6 bases lay outside the gene matches. The V gene's germline CDR1 is SGHRS and CDR2 YFSETQ. The CDR3 is 17 amino acids. The CDR3 region has the DNA TGCGCCAGCAGCTTGGACACGACAGGGATCTCCTACAATGAGCAGTTCTTC. This encodes CASSLDTTGISYNEQFF.

The genes are TRBV30 and TRBJ1-2, with a possible D match to TRBD1 (5 bases). The V end was cut by 3 bases, the J end by 4 bases, with 18 bases between. This CDR3 comprises 15 residues. CDR1 GTSNPN and CDR2 SVGIG come from the germline V gene (reference sequence). The CDR3 sequence is CAWSRSEGRGYGYTF. The CDR3 nucleotides read TGTGCCTGGAGCCGCAGTGAGGGGCGCGGCTATGGCTACACCTTC.

This chain uses TRBV2 with TRBJ1-5, with 9 bases matching TRBD1. The CDR3 covers 14 residues. Unmatched junction bases numbered 6, after V lost 6 bases and J lost 6 bases. Per the germline V gene, CDR1 is SNHLY and CDR2 is FYNNEI. The CDR3 spells CASRDRGKAQPQHF. The CDR3 nucleotides read TGTGCCAGCAGAGACAGGGGGAAGGCTCAGCCCCAGCATTTT.

In its sample, this clone was seen once. This chain connects TRBV5-4 to TRBJ1-5, with D uncertain. This CDR3 has 14 residues. Trimming took 4 bases from V and 6 from J, leaving 14 bases between them. CDR1 and CDR2 from the germline V gene are SGHNT and YYREEE (reference sequence). The CDR3 sequence is CASSVSGSPQPQHF. The CDR3 DNA sequence: TGTGCCAGCAGCGTATCAGGTAGCCCTCAGCCCCAGCATTTT.

V usage is TRBV7-9 and J usage is TRBJ2-1; D gene uncertain. V was cut by 3 bases and J by 9 bases, with 9 bases left in between. CDR1 and CDR2 from the germline V gene are SEHNR and FQNEAQ (reference sequence). There are 12 residues in the CDR3. CDR3 sequence: CASSLRVGEQFF. The CDR3 bases are TGTGCCAGCAGCTTGAGAGTCGGTGAGCAGTTCTTC.

This chain connects TRBV2 to TRBJ1-5; D not resolved. Between the trimmed V and J ends, which lost 6 bases and 3 bases, there was a span of 6 bases. This CDR3 is built from 12 residues. Germline CDR1 reads SNHLY; CDR2 reads FYNNEI. The CDR3 here is CASSGPNQPQHF. The CDR3 nucleotides read TGTGCCAGCAGCGGACCCAATCAGCCCCAGCATTTT.

Note on this clone: The sample holds other DNA sequences that translate to the same CDR3. The V call is TRBV6-1, the J call TRBJ1-2; 9 nucleotides line up with TRBD1. V lost 6 bases and J lost 4; bases outside the gene matches: 3. Germline CDR1 is MNHNS and CDR2 is SASEGT. The CDR3 has 13 amino acids. CDR3 DNA: TGTGCCAGCAGGGGACAGGGCCCCTATGGCTACACCTTC. The encoded protein is CASRGQGPYGYTF.

The chain employs TRBV7-2 and TRBJ1-5, with D possibly being TRBD1 (6 bases). The CDR3 extends over 15 amino acids. Trimming took off 1 base at V and 6 bases at J, with 13 bases between the two ends. The germline V gene has CDR1 SGHTA and CDR2 FQGNSA. As DNA, the CDR3 is TGTGCCAGCAGCTTAGGGGGGCCAGGAATTCAGCCCCAGCATTTT. Protein: CASSLGGPGIQPQHF.

The chain is built from TRBV10-3 and TRBJ2-1; no clear D gene. The CDR3 is 14 amino acids. CDR1 is ENHRY, CDR2 SYGVKD, per germline. The V end lost 10 bases, the J end lost 0 bases, and 13 bases lay between the germline ends. In DNA, the CDR3 is TGTGCCAAAGCCTCGTCTAGCTCCTACAATGAGCAGTTCTTC. As protein: CAKASSSSYNEQFF.